These T cell receptor beta chains were read from a single sample in a study of cytotoxic CD8 clonotypes in ibrutinib-treated CLL. Clones were read by immunoSEQ multiplex PCR, and TCRdb kept only the in-frame ones, dropping some. The table records some 200,000 clones, just under 80% of them present only once. The sequencing here drew on PBMCs, taken after 12 months of ibrutinib treatment. The receptors here all came from a human donor with chronic lymphocytic leukemia. Both conserved end residues are part of each CDR3.

>TRBV5-1|TRBJ1-6
CASSLAHLGLGSPLHF
>TRBV4-1|TRBJ2-7
CASSQGPRTGGLYEQYF
>TRBV27|TRBJ2-7
CASSLSPTGEYYEQYF
>TRBV18|TRBJ1-1
CASSPIGREGAFF
>TRBV28|TRBJ1-5
CASSLSWRGLNQPQHF
>TRBV6-1|TRBJ2-4
CASSERVDATTPKNIQYF
>TRBV6-5|TRBJ2-3
CASTDGLTDTQYF
>TRBV11-2|TRBJ1-4
CASSFYREREKLFF
>TRBV2|TRBJ2-2
CARGAGVNTGELFF
>TRBV28|TRBJ2-7
CASSRTGLQYEQYF
>TRBV12-5|TRBJ1-5
CASALGSGQGVSQHF
>TRBV14|TRBJ1-1
CASSQGGLSAEAFF
>TRBV9|TRBJ1-2
CASSVDGGHGYTF
>TRBV19|TRBJ2-1
CASTKAGEQFF
>TRBV7-8|TRBJ2-7
CASSPRDRETYEQYF